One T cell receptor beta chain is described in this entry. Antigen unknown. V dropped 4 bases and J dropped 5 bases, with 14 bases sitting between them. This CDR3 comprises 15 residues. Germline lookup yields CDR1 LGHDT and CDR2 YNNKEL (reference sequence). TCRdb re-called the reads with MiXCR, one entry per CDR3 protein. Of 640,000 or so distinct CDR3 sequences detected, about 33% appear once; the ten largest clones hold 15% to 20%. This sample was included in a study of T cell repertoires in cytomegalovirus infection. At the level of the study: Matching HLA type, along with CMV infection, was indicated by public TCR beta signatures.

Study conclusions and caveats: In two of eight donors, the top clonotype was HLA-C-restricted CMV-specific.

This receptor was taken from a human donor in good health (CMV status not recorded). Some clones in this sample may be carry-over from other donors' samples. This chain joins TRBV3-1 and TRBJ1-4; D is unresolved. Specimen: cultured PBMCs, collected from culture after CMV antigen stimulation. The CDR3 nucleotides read TGTGCCAGCAGCCGAGCCTTCGGAACAAATGAAAAACTGTTTTTT. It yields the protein CASSRAFGTNEKLFF.